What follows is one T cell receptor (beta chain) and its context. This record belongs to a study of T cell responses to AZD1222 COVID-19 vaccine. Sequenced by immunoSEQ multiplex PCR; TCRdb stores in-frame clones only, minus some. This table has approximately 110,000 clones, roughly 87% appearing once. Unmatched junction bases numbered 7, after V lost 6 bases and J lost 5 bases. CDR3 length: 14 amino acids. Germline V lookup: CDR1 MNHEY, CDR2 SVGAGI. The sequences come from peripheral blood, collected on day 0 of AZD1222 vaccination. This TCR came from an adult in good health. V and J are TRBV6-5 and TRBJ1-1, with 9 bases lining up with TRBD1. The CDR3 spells CASRLTGGLTEAFF. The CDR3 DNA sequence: TGTGCCAGCAGGCTAACAGGGGGCCTGACTGAAGCTTTCTTT.